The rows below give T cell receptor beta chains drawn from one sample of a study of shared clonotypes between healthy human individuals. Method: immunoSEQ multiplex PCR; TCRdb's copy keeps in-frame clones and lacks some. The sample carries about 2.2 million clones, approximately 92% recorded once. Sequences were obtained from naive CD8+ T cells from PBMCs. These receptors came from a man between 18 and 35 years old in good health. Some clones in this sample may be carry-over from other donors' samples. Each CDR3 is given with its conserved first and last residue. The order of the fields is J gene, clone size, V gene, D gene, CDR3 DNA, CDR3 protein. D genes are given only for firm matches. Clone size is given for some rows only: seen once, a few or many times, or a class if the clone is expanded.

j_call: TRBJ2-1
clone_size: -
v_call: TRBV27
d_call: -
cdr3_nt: TGTGCCAGCAGCCAGGGGTTCTCCTACAATGAGCAGTTCTTC
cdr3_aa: CASSQGFSYNEQFF

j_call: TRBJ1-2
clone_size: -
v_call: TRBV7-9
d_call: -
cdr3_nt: TGTGCCAGCAGCTTAGTAGCAGGGGACTATGGCTACACCTTC
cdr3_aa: CASSLVAGDYGYTF

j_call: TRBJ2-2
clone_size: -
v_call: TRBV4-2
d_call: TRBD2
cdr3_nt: TGTGCCAGCAGCCAAGAACGGCTAGCGGAGAACACCGGGGAGCTGTTTTTT
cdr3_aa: CASSQERLAENTGELFF

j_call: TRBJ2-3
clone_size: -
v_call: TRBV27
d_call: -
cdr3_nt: TGTGCCAGCAGTCTGACTTTTAACACAGATACGCAGTATTTT
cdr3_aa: CASSLTFNTDTQYF

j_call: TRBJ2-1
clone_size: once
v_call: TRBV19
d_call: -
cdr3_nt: TGTGCCAGTACCCTCGGGGTCGGGCCCTACAATGAGCAGTTCTTC
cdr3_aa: CASTLGVGPYNEQFF

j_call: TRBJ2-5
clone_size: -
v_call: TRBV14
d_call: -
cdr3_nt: TGTGCCAGCAGCCAAGTATTGGGGGGCTCGGGGACCCAGTACTTC
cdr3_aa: CASSQVLGGSGTQYF

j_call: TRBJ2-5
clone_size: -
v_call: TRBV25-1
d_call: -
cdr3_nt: TGTGCCAGCAGCCCCGGACAAGAGACCCAGTACTTC
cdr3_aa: CASSPGQETQYF

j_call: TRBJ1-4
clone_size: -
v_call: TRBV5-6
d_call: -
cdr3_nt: TGTGCCAGCAGCCCACCCAGGGGCTTAAATGAAAAACTGTTTTTT
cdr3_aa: CASSPPRGLNEKLFF

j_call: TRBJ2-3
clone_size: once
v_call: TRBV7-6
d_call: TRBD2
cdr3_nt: TGTGCCAGCAGCTTAGTTCCTAGCGGGAGGGCCGAGACAGATACGCAGTATTTT
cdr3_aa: CASSLVPSGRAETDTQYF

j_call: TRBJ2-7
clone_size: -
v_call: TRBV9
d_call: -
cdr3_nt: TGTGCCAGCAGCCCCCAGGGTTTTGGACCTGAGGAGCAGTACTTC
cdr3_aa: CASSPQGFGPEEQYF

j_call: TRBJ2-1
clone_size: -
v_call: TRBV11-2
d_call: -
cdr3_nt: TGTGCCAGCAGCTTAGTGAATGAGCAGTTCTTC
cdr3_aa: CASSLVNEQFF

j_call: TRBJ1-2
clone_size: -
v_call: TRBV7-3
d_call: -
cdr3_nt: TGTGCCAGCAGCCTAACCTCAGGGGTTGGCTACACCTTC
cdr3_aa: CASSLTSGVGYTF

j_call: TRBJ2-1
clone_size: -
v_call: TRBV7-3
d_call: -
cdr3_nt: TGTGCCAGCAGCTTAACGATGTCCGGCACTTCCCGAATCAATGAGCAGTTCTTC
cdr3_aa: CASSLTMSGTSRINEQFF